A selection of T cell receptor beta chains follows, all from one sample in a study of blood T cell repertoires in COVID-19. Only in-frame clones appear in the TCRdb table, and some are missing; sequencing was by immunoSEQ multiplex PCR. Of 310,000 or so clones detected, roughly 90% appear once; the ten largest clones hold about 1.7%. Material: PBMCs or T cells enriched from blood (not recorded which). These receptors all come from a woman aged 18-29 years with acute COVID-19. CDR3s include the opening cysteine and the closing phenylalanine or tryptophan. A D gene is named only where the DNA matches it firmly. Clone size is stated in some rows and not others, as once, few, many or a class when expanded.

. TRBJ2-5 TRBV6-5 TRBD2 CASSALATQETQYF TGTGCCAGCAGCGCACTAGCGACCCAAGAGACCCAGTACTTC
once TRBJ2-5 TRBV5-1 . CASSLEGGAAETQYF TGCGCCAGCAGCTTGGAGGGTGGGGCAGCAGAGACCCAGTACTTC
. TRBJ2-7 TRBV7-6 TRBD2 CASSLGLAGGLVYEQYF TGTGCCAGCAGCTTAGGTCTAGCGGGAGGGCTTGTTTACGAGCAGTACTTC
. TRBJ1-4 TRBV6-5 . CASTPRGGAGEKLFF TGTGCCAGCACCCCACGGGGGGGCGCCGGTGAAAAACTGTTTTTT
few TRBJ2-2 TRBV30 TRBD1 CAWSEGQFTGELFF TGTGCCTGGAGTGAGGGACAGTTCACCGGGGAGCTGTTTTTT
. TRBJ1-1 TRBV9 TRBD1 CASSPGQMNTEAFF TGTGCCAGCAGCCCGGGACAGATGAACACTGAAGCTTTCTTT
. TRBJ2-1 TRBV14 TRBD1 CASSQTGGSLDEQFF TGTGCCAGCAGTCAGACAGGGGGCTCTCTCGATGAGCAGTTCTTC
. TRBJ2-7 TRBV2 . CASSFDSDYEQYF TGTGCCAGCAGTTTTGACAGCGACTACGAGCAGTACTTC
. TRBJ2-4 TRBV19 TRBD1 CASSTYRGKRHIQYF TGTGCCAGTAGTACCTACAGGGGGAAGAGGCACATTCAGTACTTC
. TRBJ2-1 TRBV18 . CASSRLIRGDEQFF TGTGCCAGCTCCCGGCTAATTAGGGGTGATGAGCAGTTCTTC
. TRBJ2-7 TRBV4-1 TRBD1 CASSHTGTGSYEQYF TGCGCCAGCAGCCATACCGGGACAGGGTCCTACGAGCAGTACTTC
. TRBJ2-1 TRBV5-1 TRBD2 CASSVPSGSYNEQFF TGCGCCAGCAGCGTACCTAGCGGATCCTACAATGAGCAGTTCTTC
. TRBJ1-5 TRBV6-2/TRBV6-3 . CASSYSMRGGSNQPQHF TGTGCCAGCAGTTACTCGATGCGCGGTGGGAGCAATCAGCCCCAGCATTTT
. TRBJ1-5 TRBV20-1 . CSASDSFNQPQHF TGCAGTGCTAGTGATAGTTTTAATCAGCCCCAGCATTTT
few TRBJ2-1 TRBV7-8 TRBD2 CASSSTPGLAYEQFF TGTGCCAGCAGCTCGACTCCGGGACTAGCGTATGAGCAGTTCTTC
. TRBJ2-5 TRBV7-2 TRBD2 CASSLGLAGEQETQYF TGTGCCAGCAGCTTAGGGCTAGCGGGGGAACAAGAGACCCAGTACTTC
. TRBJ2-3 TRBV19 . CASTSPWTDTQYF TGTGCCAGTACTAGTCCCTGGACAGATACGCAGTATTTT
. TRBJ2-7 TRBV3-1/TRBV3-2 TRBD1 CASSQGQGIYEQYF TGTGCCAGCAGCCAAGGACAGGGTATTTACGAGCAGTACTTC
. TRBJ2-1 TRBV12-3/TRBV12-4 . CASSRLSQEQFF TGTGCCAGCAGCCGTCTTTCCCAGGAGCAGTTCTTC
. TRBJ1-2 TRBV7-2 . CASSFVRGAGSGYTF TGTGCCAGCAGCTTTGTGCGGGGGGCGGGGAGCGGCTACACCTTC
. TRBJ2-5 TRBV11-2 TRBD2 CASSLDLGGRETQYF TGTGCCAGCAGCTTAGATCTCGGGGGGAGGGAGACCCAGTACTTC
. TRBJ2-5 TRBV28 TRBD2 CASTVQLGKAGTSGSVETQYF TGTGCCAGCACCGTCCAACTAGGGAAAGCCGGGACTAGCGGGAGCGTAGAGACCCAGTACTTC
. TRBJ1-1 TRBV7-9 . CASSTTQGNTEAFF TGTGCCAGCAGCACTACACAGGGGAACACTGAAGCTTTCTTT
. TRBJ2-1 TRBV27 TRBD1 CASTPLGTGWNEQFF TGTGCCAGCACCCCGCTGGGGACAGGGTGGAATGAGCAGTTCTTC
. TRBJ1-1 TRBV7-2 . CASSLRGTEAFF TGTGCCAGCAGCCTCAGGGGCACTGAAGCTTTCTTT
. TRBJ1-6 TRBV4-1 . CASSQVTLNSPLHF TGCGCCAGCAGCCAAGTGACTCTTAATTCACCCCTCCACTTT
. TRBJ2-1 TRBV27 . CASSLMLGQSPYNEQFF TGTGCCAGCAGTTTAATGTTAGGACAGTCTCCGTACAATGAGCAGTTCTTC
. TRBJ2-7 TRBV19 TRBD1 CASSIAGTGYYEQYF TGTGCCAGTAGTATAGCCGGGACAGGGTACTACGAGCAGTACTTC
. TRBJ2-7 TRBV7-9 . CASSLGIGVSYEQYF TGTGCCAGCAGCTTAGGGATCGGGGTCTCCTACGAGCAGTACTTC
few TRBJ1-4 TRBV19 . CASSRRPLGAATNEKLFF TGTGCCAGTAGCCGAAGACCTCTGGGGGCAGCAACTAATGAAAAACTGTTTTTT
. TRBJ1-1 TRBV19 . CATKPGLNTEAFF TGTGCCACCAAACCGGGGTTGAACACTGAAGCTTTCTTT
. TRBJ1-2 TRBV28 TRBD1 CASSPDRGPLDGYTF TGTGCCAGCAGCCCCGACAGGGGGCCGCTCGATGGCTACACCTTC
. TRBJ2-2 TRBV7-9 . CASSSPWGGAGTGELFF TGTGCCAGCAGCTCCCCATGGGGGGGGGCAGGCACCGGGGAGCTGTTTTTT
. TRBJ2-7 TRBV28 TRBD2 CASRPGLAGVYEQYF TGTGCCAGCCGACCGGGACTAGCGGGAGTCTACGAGCAGTACTTC
. TRBJ2-7 TRBV7-2 . CASSRWSTQGEQYF TGTGCCAGCAGCCGTTGGTCGACTCAGGGGGAGCAGTACTTC
. TRBJ2-7 TRBV28 TRBD2 CASSSRQPVAGRFYEQYF TGTGCCAGCAGTTCCCGACAACCGGTAGCGGGAAGATTCTACGAGCAGTACTTC
. TRBJ2-1 TRBV12-3/TRBV12-4 . CASRGPKEEQFF TGTGCCAGCCGAGGGCCTAAGGAGGAGCAGTTCTTC
. TRBJ2-1 TRBV3-1/TRBV3-2 TRBD2 CASSQAGTSGGGEQFF TGTGCCAGCAGCCAAGCCGGGACTAGCGGGGGGGGTGAGCAGTTCTTC
. TRBJ1-2 TRBV25-1 . CASSNADEGYTF TGTGCCAGCAGTAATGCGGATGAGGGCTACACCTTC
. TRBJ1-5 TRBV19 . CASSHTGLNQPQHF TGTGCCAGTAGTCATACAGGGCTCAATCAGCCCCAGCATTTT
. TRBJ2-1 TRBV18 TRBD2 CASSASGGSYNEQFF TGTGCCAGCTCCGCTAGCGGAGGTTCCTACAATGAGCAGTTCTTC
. TRBJ2-1 TRBV19 TRBD2 CASLPSAGGFYNEQFF TGTGCCAGTCTGCCTTCGGCGGGAGGGTTCTACAATGAGCAGTTCTTC
. TRBJ2-7 TRBV6-5 . CASRPGGSAPYEQYF TGTGCCAGCAGACCCGGGGGTAGCGCACCCTACGAGCAGTACTTC
. TRBJ1-1 TRBV2 . CASSVTGNTEAFF TGTGCCAGCAGCGTTACAGGTAACACTGAAGCTTTCTTT
. TRBJ2-7 TRBV30 TRBD2 CAWSVGGSSYEQYF TGTGCCTGGAGTGTGGGGGGGAGCTCCTACGAGCAGTACTTC
. TRBJ1-2 TRBV4-1 TRBD1 CASSQSPGQGIANYGYTF TGCGCCAGCAGCCAATCACCGGGACAGGGTATAGCTAACTATGGCTACACCTTC
. TRBJ2-5 TRBV18 . CASSPTLTSQPETQYF TGTGCCAGCTCACCAACACTTACTAGTCAACCAGAGACCCAGTACTTC
. TRBJ2-1 TRBV7-2 . CASSFQFWNEQFF TGTGCCAGCAGCTTTCAGTTCTGGAATGAGCAGTTCTTC
. TRBJ2-5 TRBV27 . CASRSGNGETQYF TGTGCCAGCAGGTCGGGGAACGGGGAGACCCAGTACTTC
. TRBJ2-5 TRBV7-8 TRBD2 CASSVLAGGGETQYF TGTGCCAGCAGCGTCCTAGCGGGAGGAGGGGAGACCCAGTACTTC
. TRBJ2-7 TRBV28 TRBD2 CASSLFLGTNSGTYEQYF TGTGCCAGCAGTTTATTTCTTGGGACCAATAGCGGGACCTACGAGCAGTACTTC
. TRBJ2-2 TRBV5-1 . CASSFTTSKAGELFF TGCGCCAGCAGCTTCACAACTAGTAAGGCCGGGGAGCTGTTTTTT
. TRBJ2-7 TRBV5-8 TRBD2 CASSRTSGRLGEQYF TGTGCCAGCAGCCGGACTAGCGGGAGGCTGGGCGAGCAGTACTTC
. TRBJ1-2 TRBV7-8 . CASSLEPGPNYGYTF TGTGCCAGCAGCTTAGAGCCAGGGCCCAACTATGGCTACACCTTC
. TRBJ1-1 TRBV13 . CASSLKGGEAFF TGTGCCAGCAGCTTAAAAGGGGGTGAAGCTTTCTTT
few TRBJ2-7 TRBV30 . CAWSVRPGSAYEQYF TGTGCCTGGAGTGTACGCCCGGGGAGTGCCTACGAGCAGTACTTC
. TRBJ2-3 TRBV13 TRBD2 CASSRARLAGGRADTQYF TGTGCCAGCAGCCGCGCGCGACTAGCGGGAGGGCGGGCAGATACGCAGTATTTT
. TRBJ2-7 TRBV27 . CASSFVRGKQYF TGTGCCAGCAGTTTTGTCAGGGGCAAGCAGTACTTC
. TRBJ2-7 TRBV6-5 . CASSSRGAYEQYF TGTGCCAGCAGTTCGCGCGGTGCTTACGAGCAGTACTTC